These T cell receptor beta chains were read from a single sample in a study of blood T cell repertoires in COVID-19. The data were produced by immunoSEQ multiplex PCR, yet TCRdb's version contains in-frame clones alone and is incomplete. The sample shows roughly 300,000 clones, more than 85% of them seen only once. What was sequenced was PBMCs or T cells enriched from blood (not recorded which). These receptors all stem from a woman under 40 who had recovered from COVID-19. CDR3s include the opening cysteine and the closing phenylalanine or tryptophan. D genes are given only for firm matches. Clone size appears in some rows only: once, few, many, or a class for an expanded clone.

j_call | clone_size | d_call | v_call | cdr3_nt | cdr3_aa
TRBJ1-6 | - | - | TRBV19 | TGTGCCAGTAGGTTTCGCGATAATAATTCACCCCTCCACTTT | CASRFRDNNSPLHF
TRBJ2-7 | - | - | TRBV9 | TGTGCCAGCAGCCCAGATTTCAGGGGCTACGAGCAGTACTTC | CASSPDFRGYEQYF
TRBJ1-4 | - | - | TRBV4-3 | TGCGCCAGCAGCCTTAGAAATGAAAAACTGTTTTTT | CASSLRNEKLFF
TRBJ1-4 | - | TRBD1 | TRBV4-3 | TGCGCCAGCAGCCAAGACACCCGGACAGGAGCCAATGAAAAACTGTTTTTT | CASSQDTRTGANEKLFF
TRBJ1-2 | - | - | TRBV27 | TGTGCCAGCAGTTTAAGGGGAATGTATGGCTACACCTTC | CASSLRGMYGYTF
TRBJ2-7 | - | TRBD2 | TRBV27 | TGTGCCAGCAGCAGGGCCGGGACTAGCGGGGTGTCGTCCTACGAGCAGTACTTC | CASSRAGTSGVSSYEQYF
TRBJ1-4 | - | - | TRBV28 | TGTGCCAGCAGTTTTTCTGGCAATAAATGGCTGTTTTTT | CASSFSGNKWLFF
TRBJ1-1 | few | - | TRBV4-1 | TGCGCCAGCAGCCAAACTACAGGGCGGAACACTGAAGCTTTCTTT | CASSQTTGRNTEAFF
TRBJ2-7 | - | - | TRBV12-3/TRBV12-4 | TGTGCCAGCAGTTTCCAGCCTAGAACCGAGCAGTACTTC | CASSFQPRTEQYF
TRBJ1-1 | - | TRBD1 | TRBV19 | TGTGCCAGTAGGGCTGGTACAGGGGCCGCTATAAACACTGAAGCTTTCTTT | CASRAGTGAAINTEAFF
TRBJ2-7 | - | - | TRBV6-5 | TGTGCCAGCAAACGGGGTCCCGAGCAGTACTTC | CASKRGPEQYF
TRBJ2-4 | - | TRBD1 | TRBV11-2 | TGTGCCAGCACCATTGCGGTCACAGGGGGGTGTAGCATTCAGTACTTC | CASTIAVTGGCSIQYF
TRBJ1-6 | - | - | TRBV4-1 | TGCGCCAGCAGCCAAGTCGACTTTCCACCCCTCCACTTT | CASSQVDFPPLHF
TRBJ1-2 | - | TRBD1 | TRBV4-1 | TGCGCCAGCAGCCGGGGACAGGGGGCAGGGGGCTACACCTTC | CASSRGQGAGGYTF
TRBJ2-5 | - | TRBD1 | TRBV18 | TGTGCCAGCTCACAGCGACAGGGGGCAAAAGGAGAGACCCAGTACTTC | CASSQRQGAKGETQYF
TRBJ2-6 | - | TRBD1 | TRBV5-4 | TGTGCCAGCAGCCCCCGAGGGGGCGGGGCCAACGTCCTGACTTTC | CASSPRGGGANVLTF
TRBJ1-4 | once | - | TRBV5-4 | TGTGCCAGCAGCTTGAGAGGGCAACTTGGGGAAAAACTGTTTTTT | CASSLRGQLGEKLFF
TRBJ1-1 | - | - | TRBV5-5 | TGTGCCAGCAGCTCTCAGGGGTCGGACACTGAAGCTTTCTTT | CASSSQGSDTEAFF
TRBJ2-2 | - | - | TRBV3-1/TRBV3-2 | TGTGCCAGCAGCCAAGAATCGAGCGTCGGGGTTAGGAGTACCGGGGAGCTGTTTTTT | CASSQESSVGVRSTGELFF
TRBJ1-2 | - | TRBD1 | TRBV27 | TGTGCCAGCAGTTTTGGGACAGGGTCTGGCTACACCTTC | CASSFGTGSGYTF
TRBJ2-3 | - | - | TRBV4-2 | TGTGCCAGCAGCCAAGGTCCAGGGACAGATACGCAGTATTTT | CASSQGPGTDTQYF
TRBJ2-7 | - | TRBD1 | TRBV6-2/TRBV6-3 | TGTGCCAGCAGTTACAGGGGGCTGCCCTACGAGCAGTACTTC | CASSYRGLPYEQYF
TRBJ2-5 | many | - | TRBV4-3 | TGCGCCAGCAGCCAAGAGGTGGAGCGGACCCAGTACTTC | CASSQEVERTQYF
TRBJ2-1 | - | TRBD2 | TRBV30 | TGTGCCTGGAGTGGTTTAGCGGGGGGCCTAAATGAGCAGTTCTTC | CAWSGLAGGLNEQFF